In its sample, the clone carrying this T cell receptor beta chain was seen a few times. The definition of stable Graves' hyperthyroidism was no ophthalmopathy progression within 18 months. This CDR3 region has 17 residues. The trim removed 6 bases at V and 0 bases at J, leaving 6 bases unmatched. The germline CDR1 and CDR2 sequences are LNHDA and SQIVND (reference sequence). The data originate from a study of T cells in Graves' hyperthyroidism and ophthalmopathy. TCR beta CDR3 regions were amplified from RNA. The HTBI primer set drove a first-round RT-PCR of the TCR CDR3. TCRdb redid the calling of the multiplex PCR reads with MiXCR, one entry per CDR3 protein. The sample includes around 580,000 distinct CDR3 sequences, about 43% of them seen just once.

The J gene is TRBJ2-6, the V gene TRBV19; 9 bases are shared with TRBD1. The sequenced sample consisted of peripheral blood or thyroid tissue (not recorded which). The receptor was isolated from a woman under 30 with Graves' hyperthyroidism. The DNA of the CDR3 is TGTGCCAGTAGGAGGGACAGGGAATACTCTGGGGCCAACGTCCTGACTTTC. The encoded protein is CASRRDREYSGANVLTF.